One and the same sample provided the 8 T cell receptor beta chains below, sequenced in a study of blood T cell repertoires in COVID-19. The repertoire was sequenced with immunoSEQ multiplex PCR; TCRdb's copy has only in-frame clones and lacks some. The data hold 150,000 or so clones, with approximately 95% observed a single time. The source material was peripheral blood. The source of these receptors is a woman aged 55-75 years with COVID-19, enrolled during active disease.

The gene calls are TRBV9 and TRBJ2-1; 10 bases fit TRBD1. The CDR3 runs 14 residues. Germline lookup yields CDR1 SGDLS and CDR2 YYNGEE. J was trimmed by 6 bases and V by 3 bases; bases with no gene match: 3. CDR3 sequence (DNA): TGTGCCAGCAGCGACCGGGACAGGGGCAATGAGCAGTTCTTC. Translated: CASSDRDRGNEQFF.

CDR3 in amino acids: CASSPDRGRYGYTF. For the CDR3, the DNA is TGTGCCAGCAGCCCTGACAGGGGACGATATGGCTACACCTTC. The chain has TRBV3-1 (or the pseudogene TRBV3-2) and TRBJ1-2; TRBD1 aligns across 8 bases. The CDR3 length is 14 residues. J lost 5 bases, V lost 4 bases, and 6 bases had no gene match. Germline V gives CDR1 LGHDT, CDR2 YNNKEL (reference sequence).

The rearrangement joins TRBV30 to TRBJ2-2, with 9 bases aligning to TRBD1. V shed 3 bases and J 5 bases; nucleotides not matched to a gene: 4. CDR3 length: 14 residues. The germline CDR1 and CDR2 sequences are GTSNPN and SVGIG (reference sequence). CDR3 in DNA: TGTGCCTGGAGCGGACAGGGGAGGACCGGGGAGCTGTTTTTT. The encoded protein is CAWSGQGRTGELFF. Filled out from reference TRBV30 and TRBJ2-2, the complete variable domain reads SQTIHQWPATLVQPVGSPLSLECTVEGTSNPNLYWYRQAAGRGLQLLFYSVGIGQISSEVPQNLSASRPQDRQFILSSKKLLLSDSGFYLCAWSGQGRTGELFFGEGSRLTVL.

The V and J genes are TRBV25-1 and TRBJ1-2; a weak D match, TRBD1 (6 bases). Germline CDR1 MGHDK, CDR2 SYGVNS. V was trimmed by 7 bases and J by 1 base, leaving 22 bases between them. The length of the CDR3 is 17 residues. CDR3 region: CASMTDQTGTINYGYTF. The CDR3 region has the DNA TGTGCCAGCATGACGGACCAAACCGGGACAATTAACTATGGCTACACCTTC.

This clone showed up just once. The chain has TRBV6-5 and TRBJ1-2; tentatively, D is TRBD1 (6 bases). V lost 4 bases and J lost 2, with 8 bases in between. This CDR3 is 13 amino acids long. Germline values: CDR1 MNHEY, CDR2 SVGAGI. The CDR3 sequence is CASSSQGNYGYTF. CDR3 DNA: TGTGCCAGCAGTTCCCAGGGGAACTATGGCTACACCTTC.

V usage is TRBV18 and J usage is TRBJ2-6, with D tentatively TRBD1 (6 bases). V was trimmed by 1 base and J by 4 bases, leaving 20 bases between them. CDR1 KGHSH and CDR2 LQKENI come from the germline V gene. The CDR3 covers 19 residues. In DNA, the CDR3 is TGTGCCAGCTCACCACAACTCCCAGGGGAAATGACAGGGGCCAACGTCCTGACTTTC. Residues: CASSPQLPGEMTGANVLTF.

This chain joins TRBV5-4 and TRBJ2-5, with D tentatively TRBD2 (6 bases). Germline V gene lookup returns CDR1 SGHNT and CDR2 YYREEE (reference sequence). V lost 2 bases, J lost 5 bases, and 16 bases lay in between. This CDR3 is built from 15 residues. The CDR3 DNA reads as TGTGCCAGCAGCTTAAGGTACCTAGGAGGGGAGACCCAGTACTTC. Translating it yields CASSLRYLGGETQYF.

This sequence joins TRBV12-3 or TRBV12-4 and TRBJ1-2, with D hard to call. The CDR3 has 12 residues. V shed 0 bases and J shed 7 bases, with 6 bases lying between them. The CDR3 DNA is TGTGCCAGCAGTTTAGCCCTAGGTGGCTACACCTTC. The encoded protein is CASSLALGGYTF.